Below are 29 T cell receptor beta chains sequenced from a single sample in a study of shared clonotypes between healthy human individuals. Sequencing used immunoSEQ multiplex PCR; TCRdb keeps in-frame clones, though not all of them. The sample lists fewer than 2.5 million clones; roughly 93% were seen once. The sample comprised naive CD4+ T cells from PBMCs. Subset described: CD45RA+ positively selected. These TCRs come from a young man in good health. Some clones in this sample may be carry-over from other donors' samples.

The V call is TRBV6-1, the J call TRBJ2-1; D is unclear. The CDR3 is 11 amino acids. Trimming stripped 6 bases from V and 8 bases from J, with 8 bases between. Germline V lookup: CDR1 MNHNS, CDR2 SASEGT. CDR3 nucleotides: TGTGCCAGCAGGAGGTGGTATGAGCAGTTCTTC. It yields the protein CASRRWYEQFF.

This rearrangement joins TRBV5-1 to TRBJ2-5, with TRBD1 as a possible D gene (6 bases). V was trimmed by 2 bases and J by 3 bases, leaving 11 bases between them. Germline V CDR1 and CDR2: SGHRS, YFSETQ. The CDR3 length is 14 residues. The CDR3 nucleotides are TGCGCCAGCAGCTTTGGGGGCACCGAAGAGACCCAGTACTTC. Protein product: CASSFGGTEETQYF.

The CDR3 reads CASTGMGGYFYEQYF. The CDR3 coding sequence is TGTGCCAGCACCGGCATGGGAGGGTATTTCTACGAGCAGTACTTC. This chain links TRBV5-6 with TRBJ2-5, with 7 nucleotides matching TRBD2. The J call may be incorrect, as the DNA end agrees better with TRBJ2-7. Per the germline V gene, CDR1 is SGHDT and CDR2 is YYEEEE. The CDR3 runs to 15 residues.

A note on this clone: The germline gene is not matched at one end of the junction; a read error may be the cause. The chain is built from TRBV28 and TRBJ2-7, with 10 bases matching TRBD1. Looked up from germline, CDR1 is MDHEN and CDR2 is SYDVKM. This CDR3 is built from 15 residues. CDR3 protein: CASSLWTGGIYEQYF. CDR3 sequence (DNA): TGTGCCAGCAGTCTATGGACAGGGGGTATCTACGAGCAGTACTTC.

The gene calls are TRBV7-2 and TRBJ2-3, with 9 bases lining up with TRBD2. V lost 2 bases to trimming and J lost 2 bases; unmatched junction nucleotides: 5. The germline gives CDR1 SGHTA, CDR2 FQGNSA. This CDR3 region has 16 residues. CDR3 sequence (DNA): TGTGCCAGCAGCTTATGGCTAGCGGGGATCACAGATACGCAGTATTTT. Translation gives CASSLWLAGITDTQYF.

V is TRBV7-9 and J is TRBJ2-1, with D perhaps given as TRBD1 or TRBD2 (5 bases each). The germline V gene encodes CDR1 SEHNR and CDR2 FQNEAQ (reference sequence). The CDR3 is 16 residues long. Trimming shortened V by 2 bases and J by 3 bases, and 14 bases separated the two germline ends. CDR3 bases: TGTGCCAGCAGCTTAATACGAGGGGCGCTCTACAATGAGCAGTTCTTC. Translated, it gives CASSLIRGALYNEQFF.

The CDR3 DNA is TGTGCCAGCAGCTTACCCCAGACTAGCGGGAGGGCGGATACGCAGTATTTT. It specifies CASSLPQTSGRADTQYF. The J gene is TRBJ2-3, the V gene TRBV7-2, with 14 nucleotides matching TRBD2. Germline values: CDR1 SGHTA, CDR2 FQGNSA. After removal of 2 bases from V and 6 bases from J, the junction contained 7 bases not matched to a gene. CDR3 length: 17 amino acids.

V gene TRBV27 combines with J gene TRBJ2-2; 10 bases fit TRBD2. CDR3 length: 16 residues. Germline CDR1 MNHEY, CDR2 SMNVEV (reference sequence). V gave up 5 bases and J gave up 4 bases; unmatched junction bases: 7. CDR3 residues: CASSLSGREVTGELFF. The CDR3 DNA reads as TGTGCCAGCAGTCTCAGCGGGAGGGAGGTCACCGGGGAGCTGTTTTTT.

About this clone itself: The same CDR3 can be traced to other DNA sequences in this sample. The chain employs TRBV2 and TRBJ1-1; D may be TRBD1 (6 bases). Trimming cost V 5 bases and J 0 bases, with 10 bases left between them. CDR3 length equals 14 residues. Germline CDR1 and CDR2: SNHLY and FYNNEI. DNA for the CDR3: TGTGCCAGCAGTTATACAGGGCTGAACACTGAAGCTTTCTTT. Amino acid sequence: CASSYTGLNTEAFF.

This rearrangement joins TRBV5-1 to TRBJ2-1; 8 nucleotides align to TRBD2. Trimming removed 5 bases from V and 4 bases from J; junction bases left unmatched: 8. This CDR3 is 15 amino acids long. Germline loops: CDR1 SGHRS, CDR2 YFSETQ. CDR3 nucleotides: TGCGCCAGCAGAAAAATAGCGGGGAGATACAATGAGCAGTTCTTC. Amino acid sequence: CASRKIAGRYNEQFF. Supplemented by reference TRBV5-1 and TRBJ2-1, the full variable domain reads KAGVTQTPRYLIKTRGQQVTLSCSPISGHRSVSWYQQTPGQGLQFLFEYFSETQRNKGNFPGRFSGRQFSNSRSEMNVSTLELGDSALYLCASRKIAGRYNEQFFGPGTRLTVL.

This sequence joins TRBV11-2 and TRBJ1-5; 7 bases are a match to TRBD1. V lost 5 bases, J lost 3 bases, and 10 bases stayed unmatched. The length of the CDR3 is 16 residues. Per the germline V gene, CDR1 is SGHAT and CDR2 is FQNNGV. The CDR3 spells CASSSRETGINQPQHF. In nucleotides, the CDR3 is TGTGCCAGCAGCAGCCGAGAGACAGGGATCAATCAGCCCCAGCATTTT.

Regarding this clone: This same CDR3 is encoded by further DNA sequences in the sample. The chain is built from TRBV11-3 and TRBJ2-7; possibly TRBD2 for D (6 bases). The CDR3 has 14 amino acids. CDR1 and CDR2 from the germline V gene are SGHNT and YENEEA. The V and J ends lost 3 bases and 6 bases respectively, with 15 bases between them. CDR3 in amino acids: CASSFGGDAVEQYF. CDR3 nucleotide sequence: TGTGCCAGCAGCTTTGGCGGGGACGCTGTCGAGCAGTACTTC.

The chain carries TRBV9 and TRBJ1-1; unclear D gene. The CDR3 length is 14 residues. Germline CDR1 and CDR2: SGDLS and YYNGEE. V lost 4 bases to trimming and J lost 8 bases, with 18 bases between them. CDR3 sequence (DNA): TGTGCCAGCAGCCCCCCCGGCGGGCCCTCCGAAGCTTTCTTT. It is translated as CASSPPGGPSEAFF.

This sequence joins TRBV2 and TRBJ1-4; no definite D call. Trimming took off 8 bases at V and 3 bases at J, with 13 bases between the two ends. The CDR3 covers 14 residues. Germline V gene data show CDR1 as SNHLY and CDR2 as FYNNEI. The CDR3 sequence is CASQALTSNEKLFF. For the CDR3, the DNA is TGTGCCAGCCAGGCTCTCACCTCTAATGAAAAACTGTTTTTT.

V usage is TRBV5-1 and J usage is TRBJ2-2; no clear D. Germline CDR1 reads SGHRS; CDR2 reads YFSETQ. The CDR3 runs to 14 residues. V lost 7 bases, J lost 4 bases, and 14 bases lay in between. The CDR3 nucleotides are TGCGCCAGCGGTTTTGGGCAGCCCACCGGGGAGCTGTTTTTT. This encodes CASGFGQPTGELFF.

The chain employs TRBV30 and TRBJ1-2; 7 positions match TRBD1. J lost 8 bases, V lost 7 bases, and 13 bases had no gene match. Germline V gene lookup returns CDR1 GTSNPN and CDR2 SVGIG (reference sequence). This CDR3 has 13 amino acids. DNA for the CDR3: TGTGCCTCGACTAAGGCGTACAGGGGCGGCTACACCTTC. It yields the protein CASTKAYRGGYTF.

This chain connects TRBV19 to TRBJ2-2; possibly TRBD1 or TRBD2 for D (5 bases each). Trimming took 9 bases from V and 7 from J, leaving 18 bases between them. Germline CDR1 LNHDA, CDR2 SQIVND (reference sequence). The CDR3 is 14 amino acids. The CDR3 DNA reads TGTGCCAGCCGGGACCCCCCACGGGTCGGGGAGCTGTTTTTT. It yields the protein CASRDPPRVGELFF.

In DNA, the CDR3 is TGTGCCAGCTCACCCGGGCTAGCGGGAGTAAACGGGGAGCTGTTTTTT. This sequence encodes CASSPGLAGVNGELFF. The rearrangement joins TRBV18 to TRBJ2-2; 10 bases fit TRBD2. Germline loops: CDR1 KGHSH, CDR2 LQKENI. The CDR3 length is 16 residues. The V gene end was trimmed by 3 bases and the J gene end by 7 bases; junction bases not matched to a gene: 8.

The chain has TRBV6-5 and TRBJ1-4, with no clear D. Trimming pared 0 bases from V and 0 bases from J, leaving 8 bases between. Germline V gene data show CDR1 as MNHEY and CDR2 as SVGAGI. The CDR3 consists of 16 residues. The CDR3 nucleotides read TGTGCCAGCAGTTACTCGTCCACCTCAACTAATGAAAAACTGTTTTTT. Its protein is CASSYSSTSTNEKLFF.

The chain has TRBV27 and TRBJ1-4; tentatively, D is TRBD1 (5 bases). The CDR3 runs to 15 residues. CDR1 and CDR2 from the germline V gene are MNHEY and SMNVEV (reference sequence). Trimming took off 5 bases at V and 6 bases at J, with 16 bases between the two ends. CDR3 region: CASSPWGAGHEKLFF. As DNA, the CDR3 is TGTGCCAGCAGTCCCTGGGGTGCAGGGCATGAAAAACTGTTTTTT.

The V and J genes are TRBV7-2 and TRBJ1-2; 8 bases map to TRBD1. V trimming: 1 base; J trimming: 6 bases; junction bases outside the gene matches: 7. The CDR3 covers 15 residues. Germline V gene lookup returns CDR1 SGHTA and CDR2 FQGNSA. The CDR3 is CASSLVGQGMDGYTF. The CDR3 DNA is TGTGCCAGCAGCTTAGTCGGACAGGGAATGGATGGCTACACCTTC. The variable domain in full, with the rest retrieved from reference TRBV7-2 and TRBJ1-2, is GAGVSQSPSNKVTEKGKDVELRCDPISGHTALYWYRQSLGQGLEFLIYFQGNSAPDKSGLPSDRFSAERTGGSVSTLTIQRTQQEDSAVYLCASSLVGQGMDGYTFGSGTRLTVV.

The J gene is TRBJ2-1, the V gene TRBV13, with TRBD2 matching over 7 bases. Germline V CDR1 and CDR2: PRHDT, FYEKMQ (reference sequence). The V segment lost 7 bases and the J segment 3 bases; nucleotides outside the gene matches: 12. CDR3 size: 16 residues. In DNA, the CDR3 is TGTGCCAGCACCTCTCGAATACGGGGGGTCTACAATGAGCAGTTCTTC. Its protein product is CASTSRIRGVYNEQFF.

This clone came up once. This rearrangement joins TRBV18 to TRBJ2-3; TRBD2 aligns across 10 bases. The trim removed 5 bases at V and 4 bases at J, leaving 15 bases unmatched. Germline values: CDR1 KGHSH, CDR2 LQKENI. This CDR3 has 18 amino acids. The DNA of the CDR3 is TGTGCCAGCTCAAAGAGATCTAGCGGGAGTCTCGAAGCAGATACGCAGTATTTT. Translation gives CASSKRSSGSLEADTQYF.

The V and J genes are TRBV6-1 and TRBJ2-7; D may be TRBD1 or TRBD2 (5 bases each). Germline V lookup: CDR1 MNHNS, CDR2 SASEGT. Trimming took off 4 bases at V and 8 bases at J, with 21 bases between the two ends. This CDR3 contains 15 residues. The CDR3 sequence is CASSANRDGQHQQYF. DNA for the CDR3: TGTGCCAGCAGTGCCAACCGGGACGGCCAACATCAGCAGTACTTC.

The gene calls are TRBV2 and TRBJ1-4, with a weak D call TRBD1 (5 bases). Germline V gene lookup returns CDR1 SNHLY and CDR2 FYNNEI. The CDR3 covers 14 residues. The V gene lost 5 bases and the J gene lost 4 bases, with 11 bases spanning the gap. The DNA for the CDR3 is TGTGCCAGCAGTCGGGACGGATTTAATGAAAAACTGTTTTTT. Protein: CASSRDGFNEKLFF.

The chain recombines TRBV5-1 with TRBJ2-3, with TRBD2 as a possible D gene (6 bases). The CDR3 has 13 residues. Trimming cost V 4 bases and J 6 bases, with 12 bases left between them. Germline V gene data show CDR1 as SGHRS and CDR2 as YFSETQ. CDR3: CASSTFGGDTQYF. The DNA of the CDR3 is TGCGCCAGCAGCACCTTTGGGGGGGATACGCAGTATTTT. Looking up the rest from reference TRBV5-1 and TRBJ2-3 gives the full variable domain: KAGVTQTPRYLIKTRGQQVTLSCSPISGHRSVSWYQQTPGQGLQFLFEYFSETQRNKGNFPGRFSGRQFSNSRSEMNVSTLELGDSALYLCASSTFGGDTQYFGPGTRLTVL.

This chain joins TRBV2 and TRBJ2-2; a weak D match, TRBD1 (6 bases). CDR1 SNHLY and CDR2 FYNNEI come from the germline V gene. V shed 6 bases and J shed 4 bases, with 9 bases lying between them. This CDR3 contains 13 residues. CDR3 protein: CASSARGTGELFF. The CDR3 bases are TGTGCCAGCAGCGCCAGGGGCACCGGGGAGCTGTTTTTT.

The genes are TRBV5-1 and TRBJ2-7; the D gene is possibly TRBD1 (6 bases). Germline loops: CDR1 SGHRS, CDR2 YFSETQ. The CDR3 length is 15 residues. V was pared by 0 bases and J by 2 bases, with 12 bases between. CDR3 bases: TGCGCCAGCAGCTTGGGACGGGACACCCCCTACGAGCAGTACTTC. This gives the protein CASSLGRDTPYEQYF. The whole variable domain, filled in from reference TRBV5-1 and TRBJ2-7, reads KAGVTQTPRYLIKTRGQQVTLSCSPISGHRSVSWYQQTPGQGLQFLFEYFSETQRNKGNFPGRFSGRQFSNSRSEMNVSTLELGDSALYLCASSLGRDTPYEQYFGPGTRLTVT.

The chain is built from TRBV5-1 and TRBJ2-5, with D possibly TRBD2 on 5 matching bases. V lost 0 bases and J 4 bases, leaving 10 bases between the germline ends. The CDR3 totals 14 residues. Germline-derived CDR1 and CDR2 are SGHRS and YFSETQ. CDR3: CASSLASLGETQYF. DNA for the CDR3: TGCGCCAGCAGCTTGGCTAGCCTCGGAGAGACCCAGTACTTC.